Following are 12 T cell receptor beta chains from one sample sequenced in a study of glioma-infiltrating T cells. TCR alpha and beta CDR3 regions were amplified from RNA using iRepertoire nested multiplex PCR. TCRdb used MiXCR to reprocess the multiplex PCR reads, holding one entry per CDR3 protein. The data show approximately 100,000 distinct CDR3 sequences, around 31% seen once. Source material: glioma tissue, nonneoplastic brain tissue, or PBMCs (not recorded which). These receptors originate from a human donor with low-grade glioma or glioblastoma, undergoing nonglioma brain surgery, or in good health (not recorded which).

The genes are TRBV9 and TRBJ1-1, with D perhaps matching TRBD1 (6 bases). This CDR3 has 14 amino acids. With 0 bases removed from V and 7 bases from J, the gap between germline ends came to 13 bases. Germline loops: CDR1 SGDLS, CDR2 YYNGEE. CDR3 in amino acids: CASSVVSGANEAFF. The DNA for the CDR3 is TGTGCCAGCAGCGTAGTATCGGGGGCGAATGAAGCTTTCTTT.

A word on this clonotype: A read error may produce the germline difference seen at one junction end. The chain combines TRBV3-1 with TRBJ1-1; possible D gene TRBD1, 5 bases. Germline values: CDR1 LGHDT, CDR2 YNNKEL (reference sequence). This CDR3 is built from 15 residues. As DNA, the CDR3 is TGTGCCAGCAGCCACGAGCGGTTAGTGGACACTGAAGCTTTCTTC. It yields the protein CASSHERLVDTEAFF.

V usage is TRBV9 and J usage is TRBJ1-4, with 9 nucleotides matching TRBD1. CDR1 and CDR2 (germline): SGDLS, YYNGEE. V dropped 0 bases and J dropped 7; count of bases not matched to a gene: 7. The CDR3 has 16 residues. DNA of the CDR3: TGTGCCAGCAGCGTAGGGACAGGGGCATCAGGTGAAAAACTGTTTTTT. It specifies CASSVGTGASGEKLFF.

This clonotype showed up many times. This chain joins TRBV24-1 and TRBJ1-5; unclear D gene. Germline V gives CDR1 KGHDR, CDR2 SFDVKD. Between the trimmed V and J ends, which lost 6 bases and 2 bases, there was a span of 7 bases. This CDR3 has 13 residues. This CDR3 is CATSREGNQPQHF. The CDR3 DNA reads as TGTGCCACCAGTAGGGAGGGCAATCAGCCCCAGCATTTT.

This clonotype has ten or more counts. The V gene is TRBV6-1, the J gene TRBJ2-1; D remains ambiguous. CDR1 MNHNS and CDR2 SASEGT come from the germline V gene. Trimming shortened V by 5 bases and J by 4 bases, and 6 bases separated the two germline ends. This CDR3 region has 12 residues. The CDR3 here is CASSPSYNEQFF. CDR3 DNA sequence: TGTGCCAGCAGTCCCTCATACAATGAGCAGTTCTTC.

This clonotype occurred many times. V and J are TRBV3-1 and TRBJ1-2; 7 bases agree with TRBD1. V lost 2 bases and J lost 8; bases outside the gene matches: 14. Germline assignment: CDR1 LGHDT and CDR2 YNNKEL (reference sequence). The CDR3 sequence is 16 residues long. CDR3 in DNA: TGTGCCAGCAGCCAAAGTAAGACGACAGGGACGAGCGGCTACACCTTC. Protein: CASSQSKTTGTSGYTF.

The gene calls are TRBV9 and TRBJ1-2; D perhaps matches TRBD1 (5 bases). Germline assignment: CDR1 SGDLS and CDR2 YYNGEE. The V end lost 0 bases, the J end lost 6 bases, and 12 bases lay between the germline ends. There are 14 residues in the CDR3. The CDR3 loop is CASSVDPGQNGYTF. In DNA, the CDR3 is TGTGCCAGCAGCGTAGATCCGGGGCAGAATGGCTACACCTTC.

This clonotype was observed many times. The CDR3 nucleotides read TGCAGTGCTCCCGGGGTAGCGGGGGATACGCAGTATTTT. Protein product: CSAPGVAGDTQYF. V is TRBV20-1 and J is TRBJ2-3; 8 bases match TRBD2. The germline gives CDR1 DFQATT, CDR2 SNEGSKA (reference sequence). J gave up 6 bases and V 5 bases, and 7 bases lay outside the gene matches. This CDR3 is built from 13 residues.

To note about this clonotype: The junction shows a germline mismatch at one end, possibly a read error. This chain links TRBV28 with TRBJ2-7, with D perhaps TRBD1 or TRBD2 (6 bases each). This CDR3 region has 12 residues. Germline V gene data show CDR1 as MDHEN and CDR2 as SYDVKM. CDR3: CATSQGLDERYF. The CDR3 DNA reads TGTGCCACGTCACAGGGACTGGACGAGCGGTACTTC. The variable domain in full, completed from reference TRBV28 and TRBJ2-7, reads DVKVTQSSRYLVKRTGEKVFLECVQDMDHENMFWYRQDPGLGLRLIYFSYDVKMKEKGDIPEGYSVSREKKERFSLILESASTNQTSMYLCATSQGLDERYFGPGTRLTVT.

In the case of this clonotype: A much larger clone is a single base away; this may be a read error. The chain is built from TRBV7-9 and TRBJ1-2; D may be TRBD1 (5 bases). This CDR3 has 11 residues. The germline gives CDR1 SEHNR, CDR2 FQNEAQ (reference sequence). The CDR3 here is CASSSIGACYF. The CDR3 nucleotides read TGTGCCAGCAGCTCGATAGGGGCCTGCTACTTC.

As for this clonotype: Given a much more abundant clone one base away, this may be a read error. It is likely a read error, because the conserved phenylalanine at the end of the CDR3 is missing. The chain employs TRBV18 and TRBJ1-1; D remains ambiguous. V lost 5 bases, J lost 3 bases, and 7 bases lay in between. The CDR3 extends over 12 amino acids. Germline loops: CDR1 KGHSH, CDR2 LQKENI. CDR3 amino acids: CASSKQDTEAFS. The CDR3 DNA sequence: TGTGCCAGCTCAAAGCAAGACACTGAAGCTTTCTCT.

This clonotype has ten or more counts. V is TRBV20-1 and J is TRBJ1-5, with TRBD1 matching 9 bases. The CDR3 sequence is 15 residues long. J lost 6 bases, V lost 6 bases, and 12 bases had no gene match. The germline gives CDR1 DFQATT, CDR2 SNEGSKA (reference sequence). The CDR3 reads CSARPGQGSAQPQHF. The CDR3 DNA is TGCAGTGCACGACCGGGACAGGGTTCGGCTCAGCCCCAGCATTTT.